The 13 T cell receptor beta chains in this list originate from one sample, sequenced in a study of blood T cells in healthy people across ages. The use of a sample-barcoded 5' primer and a J-beta primer mix characterized a second PCR of roughly 6 to 11 cycles. TCRdb processed the 5' RACE reads anew with MiXCR; each CDR3 protein has one entry. The table has 800,000 or so distinct CDR3 sequences, less than 80% seen once. The source material was blood. Source of these receptors: a young man in good health.

This clonotype has just a few counts. The chain couples TRBV28 to TRBJ2-1; D call uncertain. Germline assignment: CDR1 MDHEN and CDR2 SYDVKM. The CDR3 length is 11 residues. V dropped 9 bases and J dropped 7 bases, with 10 bases sitting between them. Written as DNA, the CDR3 is TGTGCCAGTGTCTTGGGTAATGAGCAGTTCTTC. Protein: CASVLGNEQFF.

V usage is TRBV9 and J usage is TRBJ2-1; D is undetermined. The CDR3 contains 14 residues. Trimming left V 1 base short and J 4 bases short, with 9 bases between. Germline CDR1 SGDLS, CDR2 YYNGEE. CDR3 protein: CASSVQMGYNEQFF. CDR3 DNA: TGTGCCAGCAGCGTACAGATGGGGTACAATGAGCAGTTCTTC.

V is TRBV7-2 and J is TRBJ2-3; perhaps TRBD2 as D (5 bases). The CDR3 is 15 amino acids. Germline V gene data show CDR1 as SGHTA and CDR2 as FQGNSA. The ends were cut back, 1 base at V and 2 bases at J, with 10 bases in the middle. CDR3: CASSLVAGITDTQYF. The CDR3 nucleotides are TGTGCCAGCAGCTTAGTTGCCGGGATCACAGATACGCAGTATTTT.

CDR3 region: CASSLAELIMNTEAFF. CDR3 coding DNA: TGCGCCAGCAGCTTGGCCGAGTTGATAATGAACACTGAAGCTTTCTTT. V gene TRBV5-1 combines with J gene TRBJ1-1, with D unclear. Germline CDR1 is SGHRS and CDR2 is YFSETQ. This CDR3 region has 16 residues. V gave up 0 bases and J gave up 0 bases, with 12 bases separating them.

This clonotype turned up a few times. This chain joins TRBV6-5 and TRBJ2-5; D gene ambiguous. The CDR3 runs to 13 residues. Germline loops: CDR1 MNHEY, CDR2 SVGAGI. V lost 8 bases, J lost 0 bases, and 10 bases lay in between. The CDR3 reads CASPDKNQETQYF. The CDR3 DNA sequence: TGTGCCAGCCCCGACAAAAACCAAGAGACCCAGTACTTC.

The chain combines TRBV12-3 or TRBV12-4 with TRBJ2-7, with D possibly TRBD1 on 5 matching bases. This CDR3 comprises 14 residues. Trimming removed 4 bases from V and 0 bases from J, with 10 bases in between. The CDR3: CASSSSGISYEQYF. The CDR3 DNA is TGTGCCAGCAGTTCATCAGGGATCTCCTACGAGCAGTACTTC.

V is TRBV5-1 and J is TRBJ1-1; a possible D gene is TRBD1 (5 bases). Germline values: CDR1 SGHRS, CDR2 YFSETQ. This CDR3 is built from 16 residues. Trimming cost V 7 bases and J 6 bases, with 25 bases left between them. CDR3 amino acids: CASAAAHGGEGAEAFF. In DNA form, the CDR3 reads TGCGCCAGCGCGGCAGCTCACGGGGGTGAGGGCGCTGAAGCTTTCTTT. Looking up the rest from reference TRBV5-1 and TRBJ1-1 gives the full variable domain: KAGVTQTPRYLIKTRGQQVTLSCSPISGHRSVSWYQQTPGQGLQFLFEYFSETQRNKGNFPGRFSGRQFSNSRSEMNVSTLELGDSALYLCASAAAHGGEGAEAFFGQGTRLTVV.

The chain has TRBV20-1 and TRBJ2-1; 8 nucleotides agree with TRBD2. CDR3 length equals 15 residues. V dropped 1 base and J dropped 3; count of bases not matched to a gene: 5. CDR1 and CDR2 from the germline V gene are DFQATT and SNEGSKA (reference sequence). CDR3 sequence (DNA): TGCAGTGCTAGAGTTAAGAGCGGGAGCTACAATGAGCAGTTCTTC. Its translation is CSARVKSGSYNEQFF.

The CDR3 nucleotides are TGTGCCAGCTCCACTAGTCGTACCACAGATACGCAGTATTTT. Translating gives CASSTSRTTDTQYF. V is TRBV28 and J is TRBJ2-3; possibly TRBD2 for D (5 bases). CDR1 and CDR2 from the germline V gene are MDHEN and SYDVKM. The V gene lost 8 bases and the J gene lost 2 bases, with 14 bases spanning the gap. This CDR3 is 14 amino acids long.

The genes are TRBV27 and TRBJ2-2; D not resolved. Germline V CDR1 and CDR2: MNHEY, SMNVEV (reference sequence). V lost 2 bases, J lost 4 bases, and 8 bases lay in between. The CDR3 spans 14 residues. The CDR3 DNA reads TGTGCCAGCAGTTTAGTAGAACCCACCGGGGAGCTGTTTTTT. The encoded protein is CASSLVEPTGELFF.

This chain uses TRBV7-2 with TRBJ2-4; either TRBD1 or TRBD2 may supply D (5 bases each). The J call may be mistaken, given a closer DNA end match to TRBJ2-7. The CDR3 is 16 amino acids. CDR1 and CDR2 from the germline V gene are SGHTA and FQGNSA. CDR3 nucleotide sequence: TGTGCCAGCAGCTACACCGGGTGGCAGGGACCCTACGAGCAGTACTTC. This translates into CASSYTGWQGPYEQYF.

The J gene is TRBJ2-5, the V gene TRBV25-1; D unresolved. The germline V and J ends were trimmed by 6 bases and 5 bases, with 10 bases remaining between them. Germline V lookup: CDR1 MGHDK, CDR2 SYGVNS. CDR3 length equals 12 residues. CDR3 DNA sequence: TGTGCCAGCAGGGAGCGAAGGGAGACCCAGTACTTC. Amino acids: CASRERRETQYF.

This rearrangement joins TRBV2 to TRBJ1-5; D not resolved. The germline V and J ends were trimmed by 3 bases and 3 bases, with 9 bases remaining between them. This CDR3 is built from 14 residues. The germline V gene encodes CDR1 SNHLY and CDR2 FYNNEI. The CDR3 nucleotides read TGTGCCAGCAGTGACCCTTTCAACAATCAGCCCCAGCATTTT. It codes for CASSDPFNNQPQHF.